This T cell receptor beta chain originates from a study of shared clonotypes between healthy human individuals. Study-wide points: Inspection by rarefaction showed sorted-subset sequencing to be incomplete despite large depth. Generally, naive subsets came out with larger estimated richness than memory subsets.

Only CD45RO-negative cells positively selected for CCR7 counted as naive CD8 cells, so terminally differentiated effector memory CD45RA+ cells were excluded. The method was immunoSEQ multiplex PCR; TCRdb's version includes in-frame clones alone and lacks a portion of them. The sample lists around 2,000,000 clones, less than 95% seen once, with around 1.1% in the top ten. The CDR3 spans 14 residues. In germline, CDR1 is SQVTM, CDR2 ANQGSEA. The V and J ends lost 5 bases and 10 bases, in that order; junction bases with no gene match: 12. On this clone itself: Its antigen is still unknown.

The chain is built from TRBV29-1 and TRBJ1-3; 9 bases agree with TRBD1. The sequencing input was naive CD8+ T cells sorted from blood. This sequence originates from a man aged 18 to 30 in good health. CDR3: CSVILPGTGTTIYF. CDR3 in DNA: TGCAGCGTTATACTCCCCGGGACAGGGACGACCATATATTTT. The full variable domain, its missing parts supplied by reference TRBV29-1 and TRBJ1-3, is SAVISQKPSRDICQRGTSLTIQCQVDSQVTMMFWYRQQPGQSLTLIATANQGSEATYESGFVIDKFPISRPNLTFSTLTVSNMSPEDSSIYLCSVILPGTGTTIYFGEGSWLTVV.